Shown below are 24 T cell receptor beta chains from a single sample sequenced in a study of blood T cell repertoires in COVID-19. This table comes from immunoSEQ multiplex PCR, and its TCRdb copy is limited to in-frame clones, with some not included. This sample yields some 320,000 clones, of which around nine tenths are seen a single time; almost 4% belongs to the top ten. Material for sequencing was PBMCs or T cells enriched from blood (not recorded which). Source of these receptors: a woman under 40 who had been exposed to COVID-19.

The V call is TRBV27, the J call TRBJ2-5; 9 nucleotides align to TRBD1. J was trimmed by 5 bases and V by 5 bases; bases with no gene match: 9. This CDR3 has 15 amino acids. Germline V gene data show CDR1 as MNHEY and CDR2 as SMNVEV (reference sequence). The CDR3, as DNA: TGTGCCAGCAGTCCCAGGACAGGGGCGCGGGAGACCCAGTACTTC. It yields the protein CASSPRTGARETQYF.

The table lists this clone with a few counts. This chain links TRBV5-1 with TRBJ2-5, with D perhaps matching TRBD1 (5 bases). The germline V gene has CDR1 SGHRS and CDR2 YFSETQ. This CDR3 is 15 amino acids long. The V gene lost 4 bases and the J gene lost 1 base, with 14 bases spanning the gap. CDR3 loop: CASSKTQGIQETQYF. CDR3 bases: TGCGCCAGCAGCAAAACCCAGGGAATCCAAGAGACCCAGTACTTC.

This rearrangement joins TRBV5-8 to TRBJ1-1; D gene ambiguous. The CDR3 runs 13 residues. Germline V lookup: CDR1 SGHTS, CDR2 YDEGEE. The V end lost 2 bases, the J end lost 0 bases, and 5 bases lay between the germline ends. The DNA of the CDR3 is TGTGCCAGCAGCTTTTCGGTGAACACTGAAGCTTTCTTT. This encodes CASSFSVNTEAFF.

V and J are TRBV4-2 and TRBJ2-3, with 9 bases lining up with TRBD2. This CDR3 spans 16 amino acids. Germline loops: CDR1 LGHNA, CDR2 YNFKEQ. V shed 0 bases, J shed 5 bases, and the junction held 6 bases outside the gene matches. CDR3 residues: CASSQDGGGARDTQYF. CDR3 DNA sequence: TGTGCCAGCAGCCAAGACGGCGGGGGGGCCAGAGATACGCAGTATTTT.

The chain carries TRBV7-8 and TRBJ2-6, with a tentative D call TRBD2 (5 bases). This CDR3 has 14 residues. V was trimmed by 1 base and J by 10 bases, leaving 11 bases between them. Germline CDR1 reads SGHVS; CDR2 reads FQNEAQ. The CDR3 DNA is TGTGCCAGCAGCTTAGGAGGGTTGGTGAACGTCCTGACTTTC. Protein: CASSLGGLVNVLTF.

V is TRBV7-9 and J is TRBJ1-1; D is unclear. The CDR3 has 11 amino acids. In germline, CDR1 is SEHNR, CDR2 FQNEAQ (reference sequence). The ends were cut back, 1 base at V and 5 bases at J, with 2 bases in the middle. This chain's CDR3 is CASSLVTEAFF. CDR3 in DNA: TGTGCCAGCAGCTTAGTAACTGAAGCTTTCTTT.

The chain is built from TRBV3-1 (or the pseudogene TRBV3-2) and TRBJ1-4, with D uncertain. Trimming pared 0 bases from V and 8 bases from J, leaving 10 bases between. CDR1 LGHDT and CDR2 YNNKEL come from the germline V gene (reference sequence). CDR3 length equals 14 residues. The CDR3 DNA sequence: TGTGCCAGCAGCCAAGATGGGCGCTGGGAAAAACTGTTTTTT. Translating gives CASSQDGRWEKLFF.

The chain combines TRBV5-4 with TRBJ1-2; 9 bases agree with TRBD1. Looked up from germline, CDR1 is SGHNT and CDR2 is YYREEE (reference sequence). This CDR3 has 14 amino acids. Trimming at V came to 4 bases and at J to 5 bases, leaving 6 bases not matched to a gene. DNA for the CDR3: TGTGCCAGCAGCGCGGACAGGGGATATTATGGCTACACCTTC. Its protein is CASSADRGYYGYTF.

V gene TRBV7-2 combines with J gene TRBJ1-5, with D tentatively TRBD1 (5 bases). The CDR3 contains 13 residues. Germline CDR1 is SGHTA and CDR2 is FQGNSA. V lost 1 base and J lost 5, with 6 bases in between. CDR3 sequence reads: CASSLEGYQPQHF. The CDR3 DNA is TGTGCCAGCAGCTTAGAGGGGTATCAGCCCCAGCATTTT.

The genes are TRBV6-2 or TRBV6-3 and TRBJ2-2, with a possible D match to TRBD2 (7 bases). Trimming shortened V by 1 base and J by 4 bases, and 13 bases separated the two germline ends. Germline V gene data show CDR1 as MNHEY and CDR2 as SVGEGT. This CDR3 contains 16 residues. This CDR3 is CASSYWGGASTGELFF. CDR3 nucleotide sequence: TGTGCCAGCAGTTACTGGGGGGGGGCCAGCACCGGGGAGCTGTTTTTT.

The V gene is TRBV4-1, the J gene TRBJ2-1; a possible D gene is TRBD1 (5 bases). CDR3 size: 13 residues. Trimming removed 5 bases from V and 7 bases from J, with 12 bases in between. Germline loops: CDR1 MGHRA, CDR2 YSYEKL. CDR3: CASSSQVLNEQFF. The DNA of the CDR3 is TGCGCCAGCAGCTCACAGGTTTTGAATGAGCAGTTCTTC.

The chain has TRBV6-5 and TRBJ1-1, with D uncertain. The length of the CDR3 is 14 residues. The germline V and J ends were trimmed by 7 bases and 1 base, with 13 bases remaining between them. CDR1 is MNHEY and CDR2 is SVGAGI in the germline V gene. The CDR3: CASTTGISNTEAFF. Written as DNA, the CDR3 is TGTGCCAGCACTACCGGGATCTCGAACACTGAAGCTTTCTTT.

The chain is built from TRBV9 and TRBJ2-1; D remains unclear. Trimming shortened V by 0 bases and J by 4 bases, and 8 bases separated the two germline ends. The CDR3 runs to 14 residues. Germline V gene lookup returns CDR1 SGDLS and CDR2 YYNGEE. Written as DNA, the CDR3 is TGTGCCAGCAGCGTAGTTTCCAGATACAATGAGCAGTTCTTC. Encoded protein: CASSVVSRYNEQFF.

The chain carries TRBV7-9 and TRBJ1-1, with 10 bases identical to TRBD1. V dropped 3 bases and J dropped 1; count of bases not matched to a gene: 2. This CDR3 has 15 amino acids. Germline V CDR1 and CDR2: SEHNR, FQNEAQ (reference sequence). CDR3 sequence (DNA): TGTGCCAGCAGCTTGACAGGGGGCTCGAACACTGAAGCTTTCTTT. Amino acid sequence: CASSLTGGSNTEAFF.

As DNA, the CDR3 is TGTGCCAGCAGTTCCCAGGACAGGGTCCAGGTAGCTTTCTTT. This translates into CASSSQDRVQVAFF. This chain connects TRBV6-5 to TRBJ1-1; TRBD1 matches at 8 bases. Germline V gene data show CDR1 as MNHEY and CDR2 as SVGAGI. CDR3 length: 14 residues. V lost 4 bases to trimming and J lost 10 bases; unmatched junction nucleotides: 11.

This clone has a single count. The CDR3 DNA sequence: TGTGCCAGCAGTTACATGAGCCATCAGCCCCAGCATTTT. Its protein is CASSYMSHQPQHF. This sequence joins TRBV6-2 or TRBV6-3 and TRBJ1-5; D is unresolved. Germline CDR1 reads MNHEY; CDR2 reads SVGEGT. Trimming removed 2 bases at V and 5 bases at J, with 7 bases between. The CDR3 loop spans 13 amino acids.

CDR3: CASTAGGTEAFF. For the CDR3, the DNA is TGTGCCAGCACGGCAGGGGGAACTGAAGCTTTCTTT. The V call is TRBV6-5, the J call TRBJ1-1; the match to TRBD1 covers 7 bases. The length of the CDR3 is 12 residues. Trimming cost V 7 bases and J 5 bases; bases outside gene matches: 4. Germline-derived CDR1 and CDR2 are MNHEY and SVGAGI.

This chain uses TRBV4-1 with TRBJ2-7; D is possibly TRBD1 (5 bases). CDR1 and CDR2 (germline): MGHRA, YSYEKL. The CDR3 consists of 15 residues. V lost 1 base to trimming and J lost 3 bases, with 13 bases between them. This chain's CDR3 is CASSQADSSSYEQYF. The CDR3 DNA reads as TGCGCCAGCAGCCAAGCCGACAGCTCCAGCTACGAGCAGTACTTC.

This chain connects TRBV9 to TRBJ1-3; 11 positions match TRBD1. CDR1 is SGDLS, CDR2 YYNGEE, per germline. This CDR3 has 16 amino acids. Losses at the gene ends were 5 bases for V and 7 bases for J; bases not matched to a gene: 11. The CDR3 DNA reads TGTGCCAGCAGGAGAGGACAGGGGGCTTTCGGGAACACCATATATTTT. It encodes CASRRGQGAFGNTIYF.

The rearrangement joins TRBV3-1 (or the pseudogene TRBV3-2) to TRBJ2-1; no clear D. V dropped 2 bases and J dropped 7 bases, with 9 bases sitting between them. The CDR3 totals 13 residues. Germline-derived CDR1 and CDR2 are LGHDT and YNNKEL (reference sequence). CDR3 nucleotides: TGTGCCAGCAGCCAAAGACATCGGAATGAGCAGTTCTTC. Translated: CASSQRHRNEQFF.

The count of this clone is one. This sample also contains other DNA sequences that code for the same CDR3. The chain has TRBV5-1 and TRBJ2-2; D gene unclear. Trimming took 4 bases from V and 2 from J, leaving 6 bases between them. Germline loops: CDR1 SGHRS, CDR2 YFSETQ. The CDR3 runs to 13 residues. CDR3 DNA: TGCGCCAGCAGCCCTTCCAACACCGGGGAGCTGTTTTTT. It yields the protein CASSPSNTGELFF.

The chain combines TRBV9 with TRBJ2-1; 8 nucleotides match TRBD1. The germline V gene encodes CDR1 SGDLS and CDR2 YYNGEE. The CDR3 spans 16 residues. The trim removed 4 bases at V and 5 bases at J, leaving 11 bases unmatched. This CDR3 is CASSPRGRGPNNEQFF. The CDR3 DNA is TGTGCCAGCAGCCCACGGGGCAGGGGGCCCAACAATGAGCAGTTCTTC.

V is TRBV4-3 and J is TRBJ1-2, with D uncertain. Per the germline V gene, CDR1 is LGHNA and CDR2 is YSLEER. The CDR3 extends over 15 amino acids. V dropped 0 bases and J dropped 7 bases, with 15 bases sitting between them. The CDR3 reads CASSQDIAEERGYTF. In nucleotides, the CDR3 is TGCGCCAGCAGCCAAGATATTGCGGAGGAGCGTGGCTACACCTTC.

This chain connects TRBV19 to TRBJ1-4; 9 positions agree with TRBD1. CDR1 is LNHDA, CDR2 SQIVND, per germline (reference sequence). The ends lost 6 bases at V and 6 bases at J; junction bases unmatched: 8. The CDR3 spans 15 residues. The CDR3 region is CASRYGTGRHEKLFF. DNA of the CDR3: TGTGCCAGTAGGTACGGGACAGGGAGACATGAAAAACTGTTTTTT.